These T cell receptor beta chains were read from a single sample in a study of vaccination and CD4 T cells after COVID-19. No antigen has been identified for these receptors. TCRdb re-derived calls from the PCR reads in MiXCR, one entry per CDR3 protein. The sample lists approximately 18,000 distinct CDR3 sequences, roughly 49% occurring once. Sequencing input: CD4+ T cells from blood, cultured in vitro. These receptors came from a human donor who had recovered from COVID-19. Each CDR3 is given with its conserved first and last residue. Fields, in order: V gene, D gene, clone size, J gene, CDR3 DNA, CDR3 protein. D genes are given only for firm matches. Clone size is stated in some rows and not others, as once, few, many or a class when expanded.

TRBV6-2/TRBV6-3	TRBD1	.	TRBJ1-2	TGTGCCAGCAGCCTCGGGACAGGGAGGTATGGCTACACCTTC	CASSLGTGRYGYTF
TRBV7-2	TRBD1	.	TRBJ1-1	TGTGCCAGCAGCATGGCAGGGGGAACTGAAGCTTTCTTT	CASSMAGGTEAFF
TRBV5-1	.	.	TRBJ1-2	TGCGCCAGCAGCTTAGATTCCTATGGCTACACCTTC	CASSLDSYGYTF
TRBV9	.	few	TRBJ1-5	TGTGCCAGCACACCCACGGCGCCCCAGCATTTT	CASTPTAPQHF
TRBV7-2	.	.	TRBJ2-1	TGTGCCAGCAGCCCCGGGGTTTACAATGAGCAGTTCTTC	CASSPGVYNEQFF
TRBV7-8	TRBD1	medium-sized	TRBJ1-2	TGTGCCAGCAGCTCAGGGGGGGGATTGAGGGGCTACACCTTC	CASSSGGGLRGYTF
TRBV6-2/TRBV6-3	TRBD1	few	TRBJ1-1	TGTGCCAGCAGCCAACTGACAGGGGCTGAAGCTTTCTTT	CASSQLTGAEAFF
TRBV27	.	.	TRBJ2-1	TGTGCCAGCACCGGAGGTATCCAAGGGAATGAGCAGTTCTTC	CASTGGIQGNEQFF
TRBV24-1	.	.	TRBJ2-1	TGTGCCACCAGTGATTTATTTCGGGGTGAGCAGTTCTTC	CATSDLFRGEQFF
TRBV6-2/TRBV6-3	.	.	TRBJ1-2	TGTGCCAGCAGTTACGAGGGCCGCCCAGGGGATGGCTACACCTTC	CASSYEGRPGDGYTF